This T cell receptor beta chain is from a study of Graves' ophthalmopathy and Graves' hyperthyroidism. Study-wide background: Samples of peripheral blood were obtained at initial diagnosis, prior to treatment of any kind. Study conclusions and caveats: A majority of expanded thyroid clonotypes exceeding 0.001 frequency were likewise present in blood. Prediction of ophthalmopathy progression reached about 71% sensitivity and around 75% specificity.

Fresh peripheral blood, 10 ml, was the PBMC source. The V gene lost 0 bases and the J gene lost 0 bases, with 12 bases spanning the gap. CDR1 and CDR2 from the germline V gene are MNHEY and SVGAGI. The CDR3 contains 16 residues. Amplification from RNA transcripts yielded the TCR beta CDR3 regions. Investigators did first-round RT-PCR with HTBI primers, then second-round multiplex PCR. TCRdb independently ran MiXCR on the multiplex PCR reads; one entry per CDR3 protein. The table lists roughly 610,000 distinct CDR3 sequences, 22% of them singletons. This clonotype was recorded many times. The target antigen is unknown.

This sequence originates from a woman under 30 with stable Graves' hyperthyroidism. Some clones in this sample may be carry-over from other donors' samples. The sample was peripheral blood. This sequence joins TRBV6-5 and TRBJ2-7; D may match TRBD1 or TRBD2 (5 bases each). This chain's CDR3 is CASSYSNPGPSYEQYF. The CDR3 DNA is TGTGCCAGCAGTTACTCGAACCCGGGGCCCTCCTACGAGCAGTACTTC.